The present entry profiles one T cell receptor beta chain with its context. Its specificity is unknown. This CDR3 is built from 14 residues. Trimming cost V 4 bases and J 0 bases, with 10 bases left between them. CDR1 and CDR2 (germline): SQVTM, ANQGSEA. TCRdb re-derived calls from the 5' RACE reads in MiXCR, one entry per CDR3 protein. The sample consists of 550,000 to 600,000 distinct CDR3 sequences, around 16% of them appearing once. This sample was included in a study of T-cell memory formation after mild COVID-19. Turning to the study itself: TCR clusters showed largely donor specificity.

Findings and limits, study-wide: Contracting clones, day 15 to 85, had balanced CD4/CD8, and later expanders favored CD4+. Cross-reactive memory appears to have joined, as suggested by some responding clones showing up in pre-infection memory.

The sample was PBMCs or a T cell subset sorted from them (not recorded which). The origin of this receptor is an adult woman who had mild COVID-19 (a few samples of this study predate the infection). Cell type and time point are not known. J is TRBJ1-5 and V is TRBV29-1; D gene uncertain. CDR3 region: CSVALGYSNQPQHF. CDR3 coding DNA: TGCAGCGTTGCACTTGGGTATAGCAATCAGCCCCAGCATTTT.